The clone carrying this TCR beta chain occurred a few times. The antigen is unknown. The ends were cut back, 4 bases at V and 4 bases at J, with 14 bases in the middle. CDR3 length equals 14 residues. CDR1 is SGDLS and CDR2 is YYNGEE in the germline V gene. TCRdb reprocessed the 5' RACE reads via MiXCR and lists one record per CDR3 protein. The data show roughly 35,000 distinct CDR3 sequences, 15% to 20% seen once. The data were obtained in a study of CD8 T cells in ankylosing spondylitis. General study findings and limits: Reportedly, matched ankylosing spondylitis synovial fluid was significantly enriched for disease-linked clones. A motif of several highly homologous TCR beta variants was seen as apparently characteristic of ankylosing spondylitis blood.

Material for sequencing was blood. The chain has TRBV9 and TRBJ2-5; perhaps TRBD1 as D (6 bases). This receptor was taken from a male donor with ankylosing spondylitis or in good health (not recorded which). This CDR3 reads CASSLSVGGETQYF. CDR3 DNA sequence: TGTGCCAGCAGCCTCTCAGTAGGGGGAGAGACCCAGTACTTC.